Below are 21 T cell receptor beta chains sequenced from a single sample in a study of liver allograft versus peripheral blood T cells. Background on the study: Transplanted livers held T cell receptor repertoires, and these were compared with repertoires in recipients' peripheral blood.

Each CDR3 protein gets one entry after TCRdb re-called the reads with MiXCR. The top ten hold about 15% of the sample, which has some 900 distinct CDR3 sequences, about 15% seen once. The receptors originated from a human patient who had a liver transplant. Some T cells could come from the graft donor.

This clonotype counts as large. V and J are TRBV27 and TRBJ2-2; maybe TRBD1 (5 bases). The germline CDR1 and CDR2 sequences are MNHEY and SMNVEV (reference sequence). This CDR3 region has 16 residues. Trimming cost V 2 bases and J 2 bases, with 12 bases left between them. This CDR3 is CASSLRWGANTGELFF. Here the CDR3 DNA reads TGTGCCAGCAGTTTACGATGGGGCGCTAACACCGGGGAGCTGTTTTTT.

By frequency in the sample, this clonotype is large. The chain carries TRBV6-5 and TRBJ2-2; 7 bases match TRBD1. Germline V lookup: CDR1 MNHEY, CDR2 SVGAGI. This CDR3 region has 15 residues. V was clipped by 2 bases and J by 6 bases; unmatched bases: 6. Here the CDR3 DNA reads TGTGCCAGCAGTTACACTCTACAGGGGTCCGGGGAGCTGTTTTTT. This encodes CASSYTLQGSGELFF.

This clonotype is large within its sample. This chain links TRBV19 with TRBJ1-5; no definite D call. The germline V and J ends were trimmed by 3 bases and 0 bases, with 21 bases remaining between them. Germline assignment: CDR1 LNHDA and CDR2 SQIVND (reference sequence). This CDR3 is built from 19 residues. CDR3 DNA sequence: TGTGCCAGTAGTATTACGGCTCGGGCCGGATACTATAGCAATCAGCCCCAGCATTTT. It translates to CASSITARAGYYSNQPQHF. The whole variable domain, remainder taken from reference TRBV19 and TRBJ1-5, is DGGITQSPKYLFRKEGQNVTLSCEQNLNHDAMYWYRQDPGQGLRLIYYSQIVNDFQKGDIAEGYSVSREKKESFPLTVTSAQKNPTAFYLCASSITARAGYYSNQPQHFGDGTRLSIL.

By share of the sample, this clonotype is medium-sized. CDR3 sequence reads: CASSPKRVGSPGANVLTF. CDR3 bases: TGTGCCAGCAGCCCAAAGCGTGTAGGGTCCCCTGGGGCCAACGTCCTGACTTTC. This sequence joins TRBV7-9 and TRBJ2-6; no clear D. The CDR3 spans 18 residues. V lost 5 bases and J 2 bases, leaving 19 bases between the germline ends. Germline V gene sequence: CDR1 SEHNR, CDR2 FQNEAQ (reference sequence). Complete variable domain (other parts from reference TRBV7-9 and TRBJ2-6): DTGVSQNPRHKITKRGQNVTFRCDPISEHNRLYWYRQTLGQGPEFLTYFQNEAQLEKSRLLSDRFSAERPKGSFSTLEIQRTEQGDSAMYLCASSPKRVGSPGANVLTFGAGSRLTVL.

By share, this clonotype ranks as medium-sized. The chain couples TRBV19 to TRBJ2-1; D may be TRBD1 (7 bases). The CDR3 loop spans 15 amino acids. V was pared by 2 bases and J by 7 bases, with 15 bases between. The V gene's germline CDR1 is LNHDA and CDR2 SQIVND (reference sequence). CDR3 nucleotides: TGTGCCAGTAGTATACTGGGGTCAGGGGGGAATGAGCAGTTCTTC. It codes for CASSILGSGGNEQFF.

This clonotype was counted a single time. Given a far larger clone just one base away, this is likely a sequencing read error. For the CDR3, the DNA is TGTGCCAGCAGCCGAGGGACGCCACTCGGCTACACCTTC. Translating it yields CASSRGTPLGYTF. V is TRBV6-6 and J is TRBJ1-2; tentative D call: TRBD1 (5 bases). Trimming stripped 6 bases from V and 8 bases from J, with 16 bases between. Germline values: CDR1 MNHNY, CDR2 SVGAGI (reference sequence). The CDR3 spans 13 residues.

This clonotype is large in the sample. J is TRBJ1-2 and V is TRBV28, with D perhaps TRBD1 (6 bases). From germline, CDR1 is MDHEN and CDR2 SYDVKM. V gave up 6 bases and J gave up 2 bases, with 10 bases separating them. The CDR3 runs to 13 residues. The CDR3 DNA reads TGTGCCAGCAGACCACAGGGCAACTATGGCTACACCTTC. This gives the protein CASRPQGNYGYTF.

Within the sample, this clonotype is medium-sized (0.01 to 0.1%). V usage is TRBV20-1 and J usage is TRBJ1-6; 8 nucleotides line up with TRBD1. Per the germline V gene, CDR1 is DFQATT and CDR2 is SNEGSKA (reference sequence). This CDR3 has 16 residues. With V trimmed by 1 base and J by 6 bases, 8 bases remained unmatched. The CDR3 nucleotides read TGCAGTGCTAGAGGGCTGGACAGGGCAGCTAATTCACCCCTCCACTTT. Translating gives CSARGLDRAANSPLHF.

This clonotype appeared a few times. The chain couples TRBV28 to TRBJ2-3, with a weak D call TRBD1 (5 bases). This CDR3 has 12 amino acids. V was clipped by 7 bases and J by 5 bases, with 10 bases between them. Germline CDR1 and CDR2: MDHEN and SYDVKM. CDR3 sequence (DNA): TGTGCCAGCACAGGGCTCGGAGATACGCAGTATTTT. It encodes CASTGLGDTQYF.

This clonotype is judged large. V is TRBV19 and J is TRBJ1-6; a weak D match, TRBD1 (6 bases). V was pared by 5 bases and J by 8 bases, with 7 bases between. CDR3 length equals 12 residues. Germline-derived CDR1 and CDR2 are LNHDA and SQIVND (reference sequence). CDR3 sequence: CASSYRDSPLHF. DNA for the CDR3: TGTGCCAGTAGTTACAGGGATTCACCCCTCCACTTT.

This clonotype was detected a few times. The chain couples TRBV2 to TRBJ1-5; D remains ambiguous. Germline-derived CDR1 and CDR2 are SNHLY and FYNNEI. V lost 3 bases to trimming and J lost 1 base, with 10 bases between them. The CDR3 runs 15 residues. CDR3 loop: CASSDRQWSNQPQHF. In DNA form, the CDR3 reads TGTGCCAGCAGTGACCGCCAGTGGAGCAATCAGCCCCAGCATTTT.

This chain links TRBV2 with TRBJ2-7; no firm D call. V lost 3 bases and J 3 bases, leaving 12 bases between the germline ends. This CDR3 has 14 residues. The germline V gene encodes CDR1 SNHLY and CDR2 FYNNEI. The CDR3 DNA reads TGTGCCAGCAGTGAGGGGATATCCGGCTACGAGCAGTACTTC. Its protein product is CASSEGISGYEQYF.

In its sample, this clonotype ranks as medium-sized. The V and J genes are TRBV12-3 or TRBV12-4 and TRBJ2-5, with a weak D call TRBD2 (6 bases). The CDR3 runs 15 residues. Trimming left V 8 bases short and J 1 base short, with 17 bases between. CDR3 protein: CASGRKREAQETQYF. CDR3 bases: TGTGCCAGCGGTAGGAAGAGGGAGGCCCAAGAGACCCAGTACTTC.

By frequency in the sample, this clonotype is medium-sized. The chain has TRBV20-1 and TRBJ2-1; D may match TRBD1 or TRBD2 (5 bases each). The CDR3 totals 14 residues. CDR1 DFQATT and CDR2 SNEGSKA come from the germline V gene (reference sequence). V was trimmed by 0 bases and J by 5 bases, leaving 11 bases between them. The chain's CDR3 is CSARDSAGHNEQFF. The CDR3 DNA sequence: TGCAGTGCTAGAGATAGCGCAGGGCACAATGAGCAGTTCTTC.

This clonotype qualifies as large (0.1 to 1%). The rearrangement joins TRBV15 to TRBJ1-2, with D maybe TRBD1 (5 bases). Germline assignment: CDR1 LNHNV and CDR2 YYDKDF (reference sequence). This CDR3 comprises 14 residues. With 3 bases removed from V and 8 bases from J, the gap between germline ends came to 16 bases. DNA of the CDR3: TGTGCCACCAGCAGCGCCGGGGGGGTCGGAGGCTACACCTTC. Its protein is CATSSAGGVGGYTF. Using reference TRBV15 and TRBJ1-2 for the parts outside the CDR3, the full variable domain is DAMVIQNPRYQVTQFGKPVTLSCSQTLNHNVMYWYQQKSSQAPKLLFHYYDKDFNNEADTPDNFQSRRPNTSFCFLDIRSPGLGDTAMYLCATSSAGGVGGYTFGSGTRLTVV.

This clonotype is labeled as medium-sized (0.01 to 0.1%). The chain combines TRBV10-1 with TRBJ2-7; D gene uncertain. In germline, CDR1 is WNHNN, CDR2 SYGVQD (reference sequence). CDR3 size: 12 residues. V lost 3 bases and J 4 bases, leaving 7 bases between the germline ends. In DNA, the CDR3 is TGCGCCAGCAGTGAAAGGTTTTACGAGCAGTACTTC. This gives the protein CASSERFYEQYF.

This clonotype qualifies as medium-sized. The CDR3 DNA reads as TGTGCCAGCAGGGACAGGGGAGCCACAGATACGCAGTATTTT. Protein product: CASRDRGATDTQYF. This rearrangement joins TRBV6-2 or TRBV6-3 to TRBJ2-3, with 9 positions matching TRBD1. J lost 2 bases, V lost 6 bases, and 3 bases had no gene match. This CDR3 is 14 amino acids long. CDR1 is MNHEY, CDR2 SVGEGT, per germline.

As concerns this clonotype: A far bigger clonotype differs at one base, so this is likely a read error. This CDR3 reads CASVPPGTAYGYTF. The CDR3 nucleotides read TGTGCCAGCGTCCCCCCCGGGACGGCCTATGGCTACACCTTC. The V gene is TRBV6-5, the J gene TRBJ1-2, with TRBD1 as a possible D gene (5 bases). Germline CDR1 reads MNHEY; CDR2 reads SVGAGI. The CDR3 is 14 amino acids. Trimming cost V 8 bases and J 4 bases, with 17 bases left between them.

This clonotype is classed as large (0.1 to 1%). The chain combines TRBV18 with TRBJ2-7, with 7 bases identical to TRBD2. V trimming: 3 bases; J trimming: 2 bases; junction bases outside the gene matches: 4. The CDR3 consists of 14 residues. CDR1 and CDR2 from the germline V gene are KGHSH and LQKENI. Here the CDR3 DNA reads TGTGCCAGCTCACCTAGCGGGTTTGCCTACGAGCAGTACTTC. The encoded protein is CASSPSGFAYEQYF. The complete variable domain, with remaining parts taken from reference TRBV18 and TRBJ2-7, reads NAGVMQNPRHLVRRRGQEARLRCSPMKGHSHVYWYRQLPEEGLKFMVYLQKENIIDESGMPKERFSAEFPKEGPSILRIQQVVRGDSAAYFCASSPSGFAYEQYFGPGTRLTVT.

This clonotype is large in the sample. CDR3 in amino acids: CASSYSVDQPQHF. For the CDR3, the DNA is TGTGCCAGCAGTTACTCTGTAGATCAGCCCCAGCATTTT. This chain joins TRBV6-5 and TRBJ1-5, with no clear D. The length of the CDR3 is 13 residues. Trimming stripped 0 bases from V and 5 bases from J, with 5 bases between. CDR1 is MNHEY and CDR2 is SVGAGI in the germline V gene.

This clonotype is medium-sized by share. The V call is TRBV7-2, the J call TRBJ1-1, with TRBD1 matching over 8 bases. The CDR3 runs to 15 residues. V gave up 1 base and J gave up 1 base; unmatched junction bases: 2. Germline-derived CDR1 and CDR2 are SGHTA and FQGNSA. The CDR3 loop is CASSLDGTGNTEAFF. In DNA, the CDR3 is TGTGCCAGCAGCTTAGATGGGACAGGGAACACTGAAGCTTTCTTT.